The sequence of this T cell receptor beta chain was determined in a study of cytomegalovirus exposure and HLA in healthy donors. Donors likely had unrecorded immune exposures despite being nominally healthy when sampled. About this clone itself: The antigen remains unidentified.

Notes on the study in general: In vitro checks showed that three CMV-associated chains really do target CMV antigens.

The study ran its PCR with 60 Vbeta and 13 Jbeta primers. The repertoire was sequenced with immunoSEQ multiplex PCR; TCRdb's copy has only in-frame clones and lacks some. This listing includes around 100,000 clones. Germline CDR1 reads SGHTA; CDR2 reads FQGNSA. The CDR3 consists of 14 residues. The V and J ends lost 1 base and 5 bases, in that order; junction bases with no gene match: 2. The sequenced material came from PBMCs. This sequence originates from a man aged 25 to 40 in good health and CMV-seronegative. The chain links TRBV7-2 to TRBJ2-5; 9 bases match TRBD2. CDR3 DNA sequence: TGTGCCAGCAGCTTAGGCGGGGGGGCGGAGACCCAGTACTTC. Amino acid sequence: CASSLGGGAETQYF.